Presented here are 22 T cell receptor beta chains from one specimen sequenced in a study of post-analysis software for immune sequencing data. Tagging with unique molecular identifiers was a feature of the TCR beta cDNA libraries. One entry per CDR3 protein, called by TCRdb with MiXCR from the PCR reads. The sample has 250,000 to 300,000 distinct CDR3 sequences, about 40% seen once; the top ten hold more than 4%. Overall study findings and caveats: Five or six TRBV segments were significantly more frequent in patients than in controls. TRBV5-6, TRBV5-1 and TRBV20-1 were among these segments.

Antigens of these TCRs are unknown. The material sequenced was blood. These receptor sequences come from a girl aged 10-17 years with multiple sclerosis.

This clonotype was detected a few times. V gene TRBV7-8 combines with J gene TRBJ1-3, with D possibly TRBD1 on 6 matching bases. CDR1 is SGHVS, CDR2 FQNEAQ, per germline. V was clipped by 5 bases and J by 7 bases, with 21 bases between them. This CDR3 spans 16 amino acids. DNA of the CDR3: TGTGCCAGCAGCCTCGAAGCAGGGACACTAGGGAACACCATATATTTT. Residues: CASSLEAGTLGNTIYF.

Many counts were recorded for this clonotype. The chain's CDR3 is CASSYRSGGGYNEQFF. CDR3 DNA: TGTGCCAGCAGCTACCGGTCGGGGGGCGGCTACAATGAGCAGTTCTTC. V and J are TRBV5-5 and TRBJ2-1; TRBD2 is a possible D gene (7 bases). Trimming took off 3 bases at V and 3 bases at J, with 16 bases between the two ends. Germline V CDR1 and CDR2: SGHKS, YYEKEE (reference sequence). This CDR3 contains 16 residues.

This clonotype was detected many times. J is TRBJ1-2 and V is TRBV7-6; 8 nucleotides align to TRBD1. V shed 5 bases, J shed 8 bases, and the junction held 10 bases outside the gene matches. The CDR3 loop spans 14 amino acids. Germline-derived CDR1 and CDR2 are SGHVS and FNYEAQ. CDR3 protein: CASSPGTGRRGYTF. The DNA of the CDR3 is TGTGCCAGCAGCCCGGGGACAGGTCGACGAGGCTACACCTTC.

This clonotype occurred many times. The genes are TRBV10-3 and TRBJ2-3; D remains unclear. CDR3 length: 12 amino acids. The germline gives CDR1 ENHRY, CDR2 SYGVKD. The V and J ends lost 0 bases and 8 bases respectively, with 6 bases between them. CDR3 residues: CAISESVGTQYF. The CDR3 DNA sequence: TGTGCCATCAGTGAGTCGGTCGGTACGCAGTATTTT.

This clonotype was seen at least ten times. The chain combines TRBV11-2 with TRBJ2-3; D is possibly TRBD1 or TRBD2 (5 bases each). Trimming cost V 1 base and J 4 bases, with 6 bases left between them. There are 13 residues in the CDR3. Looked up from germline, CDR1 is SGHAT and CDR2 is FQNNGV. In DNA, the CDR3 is TGTGCCAGCAGCTTAGGAGGGGCAGATACGCAGTATTTT. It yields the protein CASSLGGADTQYF. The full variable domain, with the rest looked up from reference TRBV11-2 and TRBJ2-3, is EAGVAQSPRYKIIEKRQSVAFWCNPISGHATLYWYQQILGQGPKLLIQFQNNGVVDDSQLPKDRFSAERLKGVDSTLKIQPAKLEDSAVYLCASSLGGADTQYFGPGTRLTVL.

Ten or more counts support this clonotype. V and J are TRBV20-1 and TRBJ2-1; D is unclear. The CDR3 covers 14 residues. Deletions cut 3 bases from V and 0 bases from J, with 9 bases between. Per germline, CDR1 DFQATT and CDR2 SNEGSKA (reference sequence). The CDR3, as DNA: TGCAGTGCTAGGGGGTCGACCTCCTACAATGAGCAGTTCTTC. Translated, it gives CSARGSTSYNEQFF.

For the CDR3, the DNA is TGCGCCAGCAGCTTGGCCTTTGGGGCGGGAGAGACCCAGTACTTC. Protein: CASSLAFGAGETQYF. The chain employs TRBV5-1 and TRBJ2-5; D is tentatively TRBD1 or TRBD2 (5 bases each). Germline assignment: CDR1 SGHRS and CDR2 YFSETQ. The CDR3 runs to 15 residues. The V end was cut by 0 bases, the J end by 4 bases, with 13 bases between. Full variable domain (rest looked up from reference TRBV5-1 and TRBJ2-5): KAGVTQTPRYLIKTRGQQVTLSCSPISGHRSVSWYQQTPGQGLQFLFEYFSETQRNKGNFPGRFSGRQFSNSRSEMNVSTLELGDSALYLCASSLAFGAGETQYFGPGTRLLVL.

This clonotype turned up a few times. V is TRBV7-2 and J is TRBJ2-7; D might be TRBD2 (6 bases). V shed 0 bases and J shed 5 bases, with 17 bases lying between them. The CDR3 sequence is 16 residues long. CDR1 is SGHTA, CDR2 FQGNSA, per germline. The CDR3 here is CASSLAPPGEANEQYF. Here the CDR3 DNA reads TGTGCCAGCAGCTTAGCTCCCCCGGGAGAGGCCAACGAGCAGTACTTC.

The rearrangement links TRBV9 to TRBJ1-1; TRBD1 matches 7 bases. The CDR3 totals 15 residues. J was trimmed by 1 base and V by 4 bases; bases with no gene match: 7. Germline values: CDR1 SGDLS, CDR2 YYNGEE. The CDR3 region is CASSTPGTENTEAFF. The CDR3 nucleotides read TGTGCCAGCAGCACCCCCGGGACAGAGAACACTGAAGCTTTCTTT.

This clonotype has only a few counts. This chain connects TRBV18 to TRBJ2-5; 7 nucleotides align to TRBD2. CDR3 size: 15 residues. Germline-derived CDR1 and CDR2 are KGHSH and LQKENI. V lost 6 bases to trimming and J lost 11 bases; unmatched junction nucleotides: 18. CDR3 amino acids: CASSPGRQFTNEQYF. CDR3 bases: TGTGCCAGCTCCCCCGGGAGGCAATTCACCAATGAGCAGTACTTC.

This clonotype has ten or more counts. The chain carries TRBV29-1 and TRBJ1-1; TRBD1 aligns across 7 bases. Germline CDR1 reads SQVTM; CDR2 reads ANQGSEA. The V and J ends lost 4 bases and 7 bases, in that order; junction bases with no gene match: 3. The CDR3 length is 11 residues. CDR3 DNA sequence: TGCAGCGTTGGCGGGACAGTTGAAGCTTTCTTT. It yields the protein CSVGGTVEAFF.

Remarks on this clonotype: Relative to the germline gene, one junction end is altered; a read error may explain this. Here the CDR3 reads CASSILEGGQDEQFF. The CDR3 nucleotides are TGTGCCAGCAGCATCCTAGAGGGAGGGCAGGATGAGCAGTTTTTC. The V gene is TRBV7-3, the J gene TRBJ2-1; 7 positions agree with TRBD2. Germline-derived CDR1 and CDR2 are SGHTA and FQGTGA. The CDR3 runs to 15 residues.

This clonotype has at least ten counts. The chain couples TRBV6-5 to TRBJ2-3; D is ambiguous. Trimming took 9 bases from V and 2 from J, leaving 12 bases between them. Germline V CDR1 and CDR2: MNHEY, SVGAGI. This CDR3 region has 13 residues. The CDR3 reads CASKGAPTDTQYF. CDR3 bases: TGTGCCAGTAAGGGCGCGCCCACAGATACGCAGTATTTT.

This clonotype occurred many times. CDR3: CASRLLGGDTEAFF. Here the CDR3 DNA reads TGTGCCAGCAGGCTCCTAGGGGGAGACACTGAAGCTTTCTTT. V gene TRBV4-2 combines with J gene TRBJ1-1; D may be TRBD1 (6 bases). This CDR3 is 14 amino acids long. Looked up from germline, CDR1 is LGHNA and CDR2 is YNFKEQ. Trimming removed 6 bases at V and 3 bases at J, with 14 bases between.

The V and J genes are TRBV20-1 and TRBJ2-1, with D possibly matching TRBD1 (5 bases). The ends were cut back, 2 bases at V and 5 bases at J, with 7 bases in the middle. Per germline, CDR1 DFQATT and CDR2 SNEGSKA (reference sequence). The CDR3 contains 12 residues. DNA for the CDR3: TGCAGTGCTAGACCACAGGACAATGAGCAGTTCTTC. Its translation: CSARPQDNEQFF.

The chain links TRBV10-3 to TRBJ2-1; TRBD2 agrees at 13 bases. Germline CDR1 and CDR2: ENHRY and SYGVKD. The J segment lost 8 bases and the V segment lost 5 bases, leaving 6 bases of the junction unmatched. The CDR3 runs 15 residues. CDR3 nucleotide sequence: TGTGCCATCAGTCGGACTAGCGGGAGAGTCGATGAGCAGTTCTTC. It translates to CAISRTSGRVDEQFF.

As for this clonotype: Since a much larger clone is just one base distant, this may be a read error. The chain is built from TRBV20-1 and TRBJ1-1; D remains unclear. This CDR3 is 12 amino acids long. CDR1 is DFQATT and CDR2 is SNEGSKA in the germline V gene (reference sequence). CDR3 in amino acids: CSAAQPNTEVFF. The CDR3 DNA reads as TGCAGTGCCGCCCAGCCAAACACTGAAGTTTTCTTT.

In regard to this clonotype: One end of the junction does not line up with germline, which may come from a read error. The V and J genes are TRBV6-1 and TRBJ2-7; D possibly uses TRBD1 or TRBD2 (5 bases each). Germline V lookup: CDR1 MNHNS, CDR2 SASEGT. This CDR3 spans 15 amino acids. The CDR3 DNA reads TGCGCCAGCAGCTCCTGGGGAGACAGCTCCTACGAGCAGTACTTC. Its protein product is CASSSWGDSSYEQYF.

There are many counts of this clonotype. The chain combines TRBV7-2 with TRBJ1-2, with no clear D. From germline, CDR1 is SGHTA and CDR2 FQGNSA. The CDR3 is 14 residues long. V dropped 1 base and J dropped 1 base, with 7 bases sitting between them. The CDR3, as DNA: TGTGCCAGCAGCTTAGAGCAAAATAACTATGGCTACACCTTC. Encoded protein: CASSLEQNNYGYTF.

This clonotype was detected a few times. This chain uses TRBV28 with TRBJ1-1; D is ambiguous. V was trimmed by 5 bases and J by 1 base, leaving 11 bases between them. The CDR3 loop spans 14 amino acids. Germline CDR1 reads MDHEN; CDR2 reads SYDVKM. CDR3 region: CASSMAGANTEAFF. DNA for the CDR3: TGTGCCAGCAGTATGGCGGGCGCGAACACTGAAGCTTTCTTT.

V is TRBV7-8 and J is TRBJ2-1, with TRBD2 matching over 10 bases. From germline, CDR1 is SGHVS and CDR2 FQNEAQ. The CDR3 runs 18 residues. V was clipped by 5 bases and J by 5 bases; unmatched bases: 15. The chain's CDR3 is CASSPGASGGRGDNEQFF. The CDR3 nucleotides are TGTGCCAGCAGCCCCGGGGCTAGCGGGGGAAGAGGCGACAATGAGCAGTTCTTC.

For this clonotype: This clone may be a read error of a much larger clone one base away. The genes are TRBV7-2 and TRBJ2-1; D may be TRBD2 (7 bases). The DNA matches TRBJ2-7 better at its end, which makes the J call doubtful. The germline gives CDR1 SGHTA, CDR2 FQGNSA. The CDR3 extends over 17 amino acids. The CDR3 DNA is TGTGCCAGCAGCTGGTGGGGGGGCTCGAGCTCCTACAATGAGCAGTACTTC. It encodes CASSWWGGSSSYNEQYF.